This T cell receptor beta chain was sequenced during a study of blood T cell repertoires in COVID-19. Study information: COVID-19 samples collected from the United States, Italy and Spain covered acute and convalescent phases. The analysed material was cDNA or gDNA that came from T cells, B-cell-depleted T cells, or PBMCs.

In the original processing: By means of reference gene primer amplification, nucleated cell counts were estimated. Assay: immunoSEQ multiplex PCR; the TCRdb copy retains only in-frame clones and omits some. V and J calls and clone size are given by that table; D and trimming were obtained from the DNA. The sample has some 350,000 clones; 83% are singletons. The CDR3 length is 16 residues. From germline, CDR1 is KGHDR and CDR2 SFDVKD. The trim removed 4 bases at V and 5 bases at J, leaving 10 bases unmatched. Specimen: peripheral blood. This chain links TRBV24-1 with TRBJ2-7, with 10 bases matching TRBD1. This sequence originates from a young man with active or convalescent COVID-19. The CDR3: CATSDSGQGSRDEQYF. In DNA form, the CDR3 reads TGTGCCACCAGTGACTCGGGACAGGGGAGTCGGGACGAGCAGTACTTC.